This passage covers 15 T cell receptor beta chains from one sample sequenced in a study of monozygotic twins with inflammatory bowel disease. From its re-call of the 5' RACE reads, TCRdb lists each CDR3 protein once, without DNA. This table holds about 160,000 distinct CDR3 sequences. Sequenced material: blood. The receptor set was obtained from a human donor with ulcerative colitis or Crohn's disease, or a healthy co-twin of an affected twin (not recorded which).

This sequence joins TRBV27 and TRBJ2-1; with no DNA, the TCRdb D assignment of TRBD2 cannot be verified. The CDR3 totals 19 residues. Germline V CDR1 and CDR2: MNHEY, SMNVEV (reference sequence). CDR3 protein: CASSPPGLVTISSYNEQFF.

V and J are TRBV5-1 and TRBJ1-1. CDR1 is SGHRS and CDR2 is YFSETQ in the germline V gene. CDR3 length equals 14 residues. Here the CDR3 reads CASSFARANTEAFF. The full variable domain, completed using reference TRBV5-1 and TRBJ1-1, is KAGVTQTPRYLIKTRGQQVTLSCSPISGHRSVSWYQQTPGQGLQFLFEYFSETQRNKGNFPGRFSGRQFSNSRSEMNVSTLELGDSALYLCASSFARANTEAFFGQGTRLTVV.

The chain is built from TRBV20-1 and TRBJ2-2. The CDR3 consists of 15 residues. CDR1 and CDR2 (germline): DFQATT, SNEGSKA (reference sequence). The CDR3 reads CSARAFVRNTGELFF.

Here the CDR3 reads CASSGQEAKSSYEQYF. The chain is built from TRBV23-1 and TRBJ2-7; the D call from TCRdb, TRBD1, cannot be confirmed without DNA. TRBV23-1 is flagged as an ORF with uncertain function. This CDR3 has 16 residues.

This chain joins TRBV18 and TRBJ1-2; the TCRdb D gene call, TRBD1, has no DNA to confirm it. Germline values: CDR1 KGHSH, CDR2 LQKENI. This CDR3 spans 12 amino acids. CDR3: CASSPGQGGYTF.

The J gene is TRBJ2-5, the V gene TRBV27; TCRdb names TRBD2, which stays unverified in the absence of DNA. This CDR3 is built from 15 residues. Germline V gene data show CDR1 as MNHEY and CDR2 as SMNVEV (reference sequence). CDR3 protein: CASSPLAGGYGTQYF.

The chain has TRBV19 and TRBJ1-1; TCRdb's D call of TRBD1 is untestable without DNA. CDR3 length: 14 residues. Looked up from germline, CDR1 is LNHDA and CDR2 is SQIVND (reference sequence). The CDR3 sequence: CASRGEPYLSEAFF.

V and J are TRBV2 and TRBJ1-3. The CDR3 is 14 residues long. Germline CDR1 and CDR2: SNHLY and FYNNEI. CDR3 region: CGSLQGLSGNTIYF.

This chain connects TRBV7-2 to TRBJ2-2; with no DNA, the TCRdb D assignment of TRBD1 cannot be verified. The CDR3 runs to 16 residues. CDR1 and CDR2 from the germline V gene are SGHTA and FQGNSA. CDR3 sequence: CASSNRRQGGRRELFF.

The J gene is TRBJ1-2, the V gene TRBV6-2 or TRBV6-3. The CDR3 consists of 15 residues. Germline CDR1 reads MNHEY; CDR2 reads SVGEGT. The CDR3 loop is CASRIRREVSYGYTF.

The CDR3 region is CATSDSGRGAGETYEQYF. The chain couples TRBV24-1 to TRBJ2-7; TCRdb selects TRBD2, and the lack of DNA leaves this call unchecked. Germline CDR1 and CDR2: KGHDR and SFDVKD. This CDR3 contains 18 residues.

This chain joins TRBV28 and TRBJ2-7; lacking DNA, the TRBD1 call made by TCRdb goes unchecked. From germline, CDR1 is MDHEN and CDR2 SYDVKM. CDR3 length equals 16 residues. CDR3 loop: CASSGAGAGGPTEQYF.

This chain's CDR3 is CASSYDRSNQPQHF. This chain connects TRBV12-3 or TRBV12-4 to TRBJ1-5; the TRBD1 assignment by TCRdb is unverifiable without DNA. CDR3 length: 14 residues.

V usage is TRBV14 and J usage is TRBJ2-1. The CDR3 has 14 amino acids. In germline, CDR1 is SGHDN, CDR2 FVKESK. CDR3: CASTPAGLWNEQFF.

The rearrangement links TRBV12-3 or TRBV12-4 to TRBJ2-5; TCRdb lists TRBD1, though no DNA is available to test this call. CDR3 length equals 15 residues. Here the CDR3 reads CASSPQGAHGETQYF.